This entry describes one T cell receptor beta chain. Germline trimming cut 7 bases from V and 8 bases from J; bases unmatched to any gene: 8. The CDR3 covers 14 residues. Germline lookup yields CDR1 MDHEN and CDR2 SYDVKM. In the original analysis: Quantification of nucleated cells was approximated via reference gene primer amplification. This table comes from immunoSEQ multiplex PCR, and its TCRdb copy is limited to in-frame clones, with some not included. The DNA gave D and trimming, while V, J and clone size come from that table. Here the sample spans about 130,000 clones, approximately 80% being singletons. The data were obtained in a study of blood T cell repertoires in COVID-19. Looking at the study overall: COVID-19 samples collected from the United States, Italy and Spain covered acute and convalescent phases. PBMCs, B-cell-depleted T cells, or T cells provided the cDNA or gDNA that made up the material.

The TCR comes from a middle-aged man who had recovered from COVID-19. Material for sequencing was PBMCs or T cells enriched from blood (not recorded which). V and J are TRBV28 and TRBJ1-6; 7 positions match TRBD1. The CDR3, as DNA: TGTGCCAGCACCGACAGGGTTTCGGATTCACCCCTCCACTTT. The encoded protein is CASTDRVSDSPLHF.